One and the same sample provided the 32 T cell receptor beta chains below, sequenced in a study of CD8 T cells in ankylosing spondylitis. Whole-study findings and limits: A TCR beta motif of under 10 highly homologous variants seemed to mark ankylosing spondylitis blood.

No antigen is known for these receptors. TCRdb re-called the 5' RACE reads through MiXCR, storing one row per CDR3 protein. The repertoire holds 200,000 to 250,000 distinct CDR3 sequences, with 6% to 8.5% as singletons. Sequencing was carried out using blood, either unsorted or a sorted T cell fraction (not recorded which). The receptors here all came from a male donor with ankylosing spondylitis.

The CDR3 reads CASSFGTHEQYF. The CDR3 nucleotides read TGTGCCAGCAGCTTCGGGACGCACGAGCAGTACTTC. The chain joins TRBV7-9 to TRBJ2-7; D tentatively reads TRBD1 or TRBD2 (5 bases each). Per germline, CDR1 SEHNR and CDR2 FQNEAQ (reference sequence). V lost 3 bases and J 5 bases, leaving 8 bases between the germline ends. The CDR3 consists of 12 residues. Complete variable domain (other parts from reference TRBV7-9 and TRBJ2-7): DTGVSQNPRHKITKRGQNVTFRCDPISEHNRLYWYRQTLGQGPEFLTYFQNEAQLEKSRLLSDRFSAERPKGSFSTLEIQRTEQGDSAMYLCASSFGTHEQYFGPGTRLTVT.

This clonotype was detected ten times or more. The chain recombines TRBV20-1 with TRBJ2-7; the match to TRBD1 covers 11 bases. CDR3 length equals 13 residues. Germline values: CDR1 DFQATT, CDR2 SNEGSKA (reference sequence). The V gene end was trimmed by 5 bases and the J gene end by 4 bases; junction bases not matched to a gene: 4. The CDR3 DNA reads TGCAGTGCTCCGGGACAGGGGGATTACGAGCAGTACTTC. Translated, it gives CSAPGQGDYEQYF.

This clonotype was seen only a few times. This chain connects TRBV20-1 to TRBJ2-1, with a weak D call TRBD2 (5 bases). This CDR3 has 11 residues. CDR1 and CDR2 from the germline V gene are DFQATT and SNEGSKA (reference sequence). Trimming pared 5 bases from V and 9 bases from J, leaving 11 bases between. The DNA for the CDR3 is TGCAGTGCTTCTAGAAGCGGTGAGCAGTTCTTC. It yields the protein CSASRSGEQFF.

A few counts support this clonotype. V is TRBV30 and J is TRBJ1-3; the D is unclear. V lost 3 bases to trimming and J lost 4 bases, with 13 bases between them. Germline values: CDR1 GTSNPN, CDR2 SVGIG (reference sequence). This CDR3 comprises 14 residues. This CDR3 is CAWRDGVTGNTIYF. DNA for the CDR3: TGTGCCTGGAGGGATGGTGTAACGGGAAACACCATATATTTT.

The table lists this clonotype with many counts. The chain uses TRBV12-3 or TRBV12-4 and TRBJ2-1, with TRBD2 as a possible D gene (5 bases). Trimming cost V 3 bases and J 4 bases, with 16 bases left between them. The CDR3 covers 16 residues. The chain's CDR3 is CASSLSIALGYNEQFF. CDR3 coding DNA: TGTGCCAGCAGTTTGAGTATCGCACTAGGGTACAATGAGCAGTTCTTC.

There are many counts of this clonotype. This chain connects TRBV5-1 to TRBJ1-1; TRBD1 is a possible D gene (5 bases). The CDR3 is 15 residues long. Germline CDR1 and CDR2: SGHRS and YFSETQ. The V end was cut by 2 bases, the J end by 1 base, with 12 bases between. The CDR3 bases are TGCGCCAGCAGCTTTTCTCCAGGGCAGAACACTGAAGCTTTCTTT. Translation: CASSFSPGQNTEAFF.

This clonotype was counted many times. The chain joins TRBV27 to TRBJ1-1; D possibly corresponds to TRBD1 (5 bases). Germline V gene sequence: CDR1 MNHEY, CDR2 SMNVEV (reference sequence). V lost 2 bases, J lost 5 bases, and 12 bases lay in between. This CDR3 has 14 amino acids. The DNA of the CDR3 is TGTGCCAGCAGTTTAAGGGGAAGCAGGACTGAAGCTTTCTTT. It codes for CASSLRGSRTEAFF.

This clonotype has a count of ten or more. The rearrangement uses TRBV7-9 and TRBJ2-3; 9 nucleotides match TRBD1. V was clipped by 6 bases and J by 4 bases; unmatched bases: 8. The CDR3 spans 15 residues. Germline CDR1 SEHNR, CDR2 FQNEAQ (reference sequence). CDR3 coding DNA: TGTGCCAGCAGGAACGGGACAGGGTTCCCAGATACGCAGTATTTT. Translation: CASRNGTGFPDTQYF.

About this clonotype: A much larger clone differs from this one at a single base, so this may be a read error. The chain is built from TRBV29-1 and TRBJ1-1, with unresolved D. Germline CDR1 reads SQVTM; CDR2 reads ANQGSEA. V was pared by 7 bases and J by 0 bases, with 9 bases between. This CDR3 spans 12 amino acids. CDR3 residues: CSARLVNTEAFF. CDR3 sequence (DNA): TGCAGCGCTCGTCTGGTGAACACTGAAGCTTTCTTT.

This clonotype was detected a few times. The chain carries TRBV7-8 and TRBJ1-2; the match to TRBD1 covers 8 bases. CDR3 length: 14 residues. Looked up from germline, CDR1 is SGHVS and CDR2 is FQNEAQ. V trimming: 5 bases; J trimming: 4 bases; junction bases outside the gene matches: 6. CDR3 sequence: CASSPTGEFYGYTF. Written as DNA, the CDR3 is TGTGCCAGCAGCCCGACAGGGGAGTTCTATGGCTACACCTTC.

This clonotype was seen repeatedly, ten times or more. The V call is TRBV27, the J call TRBJ2-4, with D maybe TRBD2 (5 bases). Looked up from germline, CDR1 is MNHEY and CDR2 is SMNVEV (reference sequence). The CDR3 extends over 11 amino acids. With 6 bases removed from V and 6 bases from J, the gap between germline ends came to 6 bases. CDR3 amino acids: CASSRGNIQYF. The DNA for the CDR3 is TGTGCCAGCAGCCGGGGAAACATTCAGTACTTC.

This clonotype was found a few times. The rearrangement joins TRBV11-2 to TRBJ2-3; a weak D match, TRBD2 (6 bases). This CDR3 has 13 residues. Deletions cut 2 bases from V and 4 bases from J, with 7 bases between. The germline gives CDR1 SGHAT, CDR2 FQNNGV. The CDR3 bases are TGTGCCAGCAGCTTAACGGGAGCAGATACGCAGTATTTT. It specifies CASSLTGADTQYF. Together with reference TRBV11-2 and TRBJ2-3, the CDR3 gives the full variable domain: EAGVAQSPRYKIIEKRQSVAFWCNPISGHATLYWYQQILGQGPKLLIQFQNNGVVDDSQLPKDRFSAERLKGVDSTLKIQPAKLEDSAVYLCASSLTGADTQYFGPGTRLTVL.

This clonotype showed up many times. V and J are TRBV12-3 or TRBV12-4 and TRBJ2-2; no clear D gene. The CDR3 sequence is 13 residues long. Trimming shortened V by 4 bases and J by 7 bases, and 10 bases separated the two germline ends. In DNA, the CDR3 is TGTGCCAGCAGTTGGACGATCCGCGGGGAGCTGTTTTTT. Translation: CASSWTIRGELFF.

The sample holds many counts of this clonotype. The chain recombines TRBV29-1 with TRBJ2-1; 9 bases agree with TRBD2. CDR3 size: 13 residues. Losses at the gene ends were 5 bases for V and 7 bases for J; bases not matched to a gene: 6. Germline-derived CDR1 and CDR2 are SQVTM and ANQGSEA. This chain's CDR3 is CSVSGGIRNEQFF. The CDR3, as DNA: TGCAGCGTTAGCGGGGGGATTAGGAATGAGCAGTTCTTC.

The rearrangement links TRBV18 to TRBJ2-3; D is unresolved. Germline assignment: CDR1 KGHSH and CDR2 LQKENI. Between the trimmed V and J ends, which lost 3 bases and 0 bases, there was a span of 22 bases. This CDR3 is 19 amino acids long. The CDR3, as DNA: TGTGCCAGCTCACCTCCTGGACCGAGACTCCTGACTAGCACAGATACGCAGTATTTT. This codes for CASSPPGPRLLTSTDTQYF.

This clonotype was counted many times. The DNA is left out, because the CDR3 cannot be placed on it with certainty; the CDR3 is given as TCRdb lists it. V gene TRBV28 combines with J gene TRBJ2-3; the table calls TRBD1, which could not be checked here. CDR1 and CDR2 (germline): MDHEN, SYDVKM. A total of 15 residues make up the CDR3, ends included. CDR3 protein: CASSFGAGSTDTQYF.

This clonotype was recorded a few times. The rearrangement uses TRBV5-1 and TRBJ2-5; tentatively, D is TRBD1 (6 bases). Per germline, CDR1 SGHRS and CDR2 YFSETQ. This CDR3 comprises 17 residues. Trimming removed 0 bases at V and 0 bases at J, with 15 bases between. The CDR3 DNA follows: TGCGCCAGCAGCTTGGGACGCAGGGGATTGTACCAAGAGACCCAGTACTTC. Translated, it gives CASSLGRRGLYQETQYF.

In DNA form, the CDR3 reads TGTGCCAGCAGCAAGCAGGTTTGGGGACAGGGCCAAGAGACCCAGTACTTC. Protein: CASSKQVWGQGQETQYF. This chain joins TRBV3-1 and TRBJ2-5, with 9 bases fitting TRBD1. In germline, CDR1 is LGHDT, CDR2 YNNKEL (reference sequence). The CDR3 runs 17 residues. With V trimmed by 5 bases and J by 1 base, 11 bases remained unmatched.

This clonotype was found many times. V gene TRBV4-3 combines with J gene TRBJ1-5; D not resolved. Trimming pared 4 bases from V and 5 bases from J, leaving 15 bases between. Germline V gene data show CDR1 as LGHNA and CDR2 as YSLEER. There are 15 residues in the CDR3. CDR3: CASSPWLFGDQPQHF. The DNA of the CDR3 is TGCGCCAGCAGCCCATGGCTGTTCGGCGATCAGCCCCAGCATTTT.

This clonotype was found many times. The V and J genes are TRBV20-1 and TRBJ2-1; maybe TRBD2 (6 bases). V gave up 5 bases and J gave up 3 bases, with 11 bases separating them. The CDR3 loop spans 13 amino acids. CDR1 DFQATT and CDR2 SNEGSKA come from the germline V gene (reference sequence). CDR3 loop: CSAPEDYYNEQFF. The CDR3 DNA reads as TGCAGTGCTCCCGAGGACTACTACAATGAGCAGTTCTTC.

This clonotype occurred many times. The chain recombines TRBV3-1 with TRBJ1-2; 7 bases are shared with TRBD1. The length of the CDR3 is 15 residues. Trimming at V came to 4 bases and at J to 4 bases, leaving 9 bases not matched to a gene. Looked up from germline, CDR1 is LGHDT and CDR2 is YNNKEL (reference sequence). CDR3 bases: TGTGCCAGCAGCCTCAGACAGGGAGGGGTCTATGGCTACACCTTC. Translated: CASSLRQGGVYGYTF. The full variable domain, with the rest looked up from reference TRBV3-1 and TRBJ1-2, is DTAVSQTPKYLVTQMGNDKSIKCEQNLGHDTMYWYKQDSKKFLKIMFSYNNKELIINETVPNRFSPKSPDKAHLNLHINSLELGDSAVYFCASSLRQGGVYGYTFGSGTRLTVV.

CDR3 bases: TGCGCCAGCAGCCAAGATAGTCAGATAACCGGGGAGCTGTTTTTT. Translating it yields CASSQDSQITGELFF. The rearrangement joins TRBV4-3 to TRBJ2-2; no clear D. CDR1 is LGHNA, CDR2 YSLEER, per germline. The CDR3 extends over 15 amino acids. V was clipped by 0 bases and J by 5 bases, with 10 bases between them.

The rearrangement links TRBV9 to TRBJ1-1; D uncertain. Trimming pared 1 base from V and 5 bases from J, leaving 9 bases between. CDR1 is SGDLS and CDR2 is YYNGEE in the germline V gene. The CDR3 runs to 13 residues. The CDR3 loop is CASSVSGGTEAFF. The CDR3 DNA follows: TGTGCCAGCAGCGTATCCGGAGGAACTGAAGCTTTCTTT.

This clonotype has only a few counts. The rearrangement joins TRBV15 to TRBJ2-2; tentatively, D is TRBD2 (5 bases). CDR3 length equals 18 residues. The V end was cut by 1 base, the J end by 7 bases, with 22 bases between. From germline, CDR1 is LNHNV and CDR2 YYDKDF (reference sequence). The CDR3: CATSRGTDWRRSHGELFF. DNA for the CDR3: TGTGCCACCAGCAGAGGCACCGACTGGAGGCGTAGTCACGGGGAGCTGTTTTTT.

This clonotype occurred many times. This chain uses TRBV4-3 with TRBJ2-3; D unclear. The CDR3 consists of 16 residues. CDR1 is LGHNA and CDR2 is YSLEER in the germline V gene. V was shortened by 0 bases and J by 0 bases, with 10 bases between the two germline ends. The CDR3 protein is CASSQDLVDSTDTQYF. CDR3 nucleotide sequence: TGCGCCAGCAGCCAAGATCTCGTGGATAGCACAGATACGCAGTATTTT.

This clonotype was seen only a few times. This chain connects TRBV27 to TRBJ2-1; D is unclear. CDR3 length equals 15 residues. V gave up 2 bases and J gave up 6 bases, with 14 bases separating them. The V gene's germline CDR1 is MNHEY and CDR2 SMNVEV (reference sequence). CDR3 region: CASSLDPLSSNEQFF. The CDR3 nucleotides are TGTGCCAGCAGTTTAGACCCCTTGAGTAGCAATGAGCAGTTCTTC.

This clonotype was observed a few times. The chain links TRBV6-5 to TRBJ1-5, with D maybe TRBD1 (5 bases). The germline V and J ends were trimmed by 6 bases and 0 bases, with 9 bases remaining between them. This CDR3 has 14 amino acids. The germline V gene has CDR1 MNHEY and CDR2 SVGAGI. The CDR3 nucleotides are TGTGCCAGCAGCCAGGGAATTAGCAATCAGCCCCAGCATTTT. It yields the protein CASSQGISNQPQHF.

This clonotype was detected ten times or more. J is TRBJ2-1 and V is TRBV29-1; 8 nucleotides align to TRBD2. From germline, CDR1 is SQVTM and CDR2 ANQGSEA. This CDR3 region has 15 residues. Trimming cost V 6 bases and J 3 bases; bases outside gene matches: 10. CDR3 DNA: TGCAGCGTACCAGGGCTAGCGGGTTACTACAATGAGCAGTTCTTC. It yields the protein CSVPGLAGYYNEQFF.

This clonotype has just a few counts. The genes are TRBV5-5 and TRBJ1-1; the D is unclear. V gave up 4 bases and J gave up 1 base, with 8 bases separating them. CDR3 length: 13 amino acids. Per germline, CDR1 SGHKS and CDR2 YYEKEE (reference sequence). CDR3 sequence (DNA): TGTGCCAGCAGCAACCCGGGGAACACTGAAGCTTTCTTT. It yields the protein CASSNPGNTEAFF.

Only one count was recorded for this clonotype. J is TRBJ2-1 and V is TRBV5-6; TRBD1 is a possible D gene (5 bases). The germline V and J ends were trimmed by 7 bases and 10 bases, with 9 bases remaining between them. Germline V gives CDR1 SGHDT, CDR2 YYEEEE. This CDR3 has 10 amino acids. This chain's CDR3 is CASGALEQFF. In DNA form, the CDR3 reads TGTGCCAGCGGGGCGTTGGAGCAGTTCTTC.

The chain links TRBV19 to TRBJ2-7; D might be TRBD2 (5 bases). V gave up 6 bases and J gave up 0 bases, with 12 bases separating them. The CDR3 has 14 residues. Germline assignment: CDR1 LNHDA and CDR2 SQIVND (reference sequence). The CDR3 DNA is TGTGCCAGTAGCGCCGGACGGGGCTCCTACGAGCAGTACTTC. It yields the protein CASSAGRGSYEQYF.

This clonotype was seen many times. Written as DNA, the CDR3 is TGTGCCAGTAGTTACGACAGGCGTAACACCGGGGAGCTGTTTTTT. This sequence encodes CASSYDRRNTGELFF. V usage is TRBV19 and J usage is TRBJ2-2; perhaps TRBD1 as D (6 bases). Trimming removed 5 bases at V and 2 bases at J, with 12 bases between. The CDR3 runs to 15 residues. The germline V gene has CDR1 LNHDA and CDR2 SQIVND (reference sequence).